Reported below is one TCR beta chain. These data originate in a study of blood T cell repertoires in COVID-19. Overall study: T cells, B-cell-depleted T cells, or PBMCs supplied cDNA or gDNA.

There are 16 residues in the CDR3. V trimming: 2 bases; J trimming: 3 bases; junction bases outside the gene matches: 8. Germline loops: CDR1 MNHEY, CDR2 SMNVEV (reference sequence). Study processing details: Cell counts per sample came from amplifying reference gene primers. TCRdb keeps only in-frame clones here, not all; method: immunoSEQ multiplex PCR. D and trimming come from the DNA, and the V and J calls and clone size come from that table. This sample carries approximately 150,000 clones, about 80% of them seen once, and the ten largest clones take roughly a fifth. Sequencing was performed on peripheral blood. V usage is TRBV27 and J usage is TRBJ1-2; 8 bases align to TRBD1. The TCR originated in a woman of 80 years or more with acute or convalescent COVID-19. Here the CDR3 DNA reads TGTGCCAGCAGTTTAGCCCGGACAGGGACCCACTATGGCTACACCTTC. Its protein product is CASSLARTGTHYGYTF.